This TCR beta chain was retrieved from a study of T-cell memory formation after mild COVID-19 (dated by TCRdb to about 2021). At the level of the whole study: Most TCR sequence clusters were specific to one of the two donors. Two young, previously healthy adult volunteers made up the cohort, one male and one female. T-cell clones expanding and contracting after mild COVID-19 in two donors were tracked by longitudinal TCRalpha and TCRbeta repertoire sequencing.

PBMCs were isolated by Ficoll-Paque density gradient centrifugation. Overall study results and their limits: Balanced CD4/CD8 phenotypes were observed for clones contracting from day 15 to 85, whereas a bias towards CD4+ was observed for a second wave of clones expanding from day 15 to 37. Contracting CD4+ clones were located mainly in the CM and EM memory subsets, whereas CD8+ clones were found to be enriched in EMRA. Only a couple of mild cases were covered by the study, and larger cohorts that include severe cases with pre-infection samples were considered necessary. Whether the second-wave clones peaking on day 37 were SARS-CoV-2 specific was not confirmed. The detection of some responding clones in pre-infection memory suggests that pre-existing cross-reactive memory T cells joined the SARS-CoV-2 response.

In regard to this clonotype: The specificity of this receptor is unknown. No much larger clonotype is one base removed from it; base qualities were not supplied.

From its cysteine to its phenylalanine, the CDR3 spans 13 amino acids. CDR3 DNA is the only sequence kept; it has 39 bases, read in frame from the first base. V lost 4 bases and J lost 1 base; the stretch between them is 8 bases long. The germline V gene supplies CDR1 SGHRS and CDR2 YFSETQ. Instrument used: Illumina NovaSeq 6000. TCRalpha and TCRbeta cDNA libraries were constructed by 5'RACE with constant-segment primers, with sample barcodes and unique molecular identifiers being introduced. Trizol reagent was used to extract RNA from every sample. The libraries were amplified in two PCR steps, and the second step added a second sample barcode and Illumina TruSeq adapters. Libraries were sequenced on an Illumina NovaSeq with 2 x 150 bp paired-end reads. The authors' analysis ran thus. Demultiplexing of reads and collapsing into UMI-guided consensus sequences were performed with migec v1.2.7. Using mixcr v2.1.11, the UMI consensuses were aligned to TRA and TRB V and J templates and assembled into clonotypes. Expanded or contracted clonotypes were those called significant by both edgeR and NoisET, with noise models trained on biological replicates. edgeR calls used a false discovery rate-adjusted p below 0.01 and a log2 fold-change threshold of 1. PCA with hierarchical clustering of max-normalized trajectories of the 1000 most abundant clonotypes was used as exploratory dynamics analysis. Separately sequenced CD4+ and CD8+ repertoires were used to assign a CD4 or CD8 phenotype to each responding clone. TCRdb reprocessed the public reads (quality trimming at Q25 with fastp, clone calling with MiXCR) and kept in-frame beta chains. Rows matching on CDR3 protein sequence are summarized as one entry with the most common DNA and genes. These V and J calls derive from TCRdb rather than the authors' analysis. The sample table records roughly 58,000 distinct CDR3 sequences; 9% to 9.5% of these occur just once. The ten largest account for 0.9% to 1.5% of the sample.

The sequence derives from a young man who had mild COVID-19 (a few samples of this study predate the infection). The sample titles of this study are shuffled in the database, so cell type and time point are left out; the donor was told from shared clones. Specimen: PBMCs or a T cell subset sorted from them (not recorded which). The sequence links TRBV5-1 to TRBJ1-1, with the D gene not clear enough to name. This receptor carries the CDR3 CASSPTENTEAFF. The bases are TGCGCCAGCAGCCCGACGGAGAACACTGAAGCTTTCTTT.